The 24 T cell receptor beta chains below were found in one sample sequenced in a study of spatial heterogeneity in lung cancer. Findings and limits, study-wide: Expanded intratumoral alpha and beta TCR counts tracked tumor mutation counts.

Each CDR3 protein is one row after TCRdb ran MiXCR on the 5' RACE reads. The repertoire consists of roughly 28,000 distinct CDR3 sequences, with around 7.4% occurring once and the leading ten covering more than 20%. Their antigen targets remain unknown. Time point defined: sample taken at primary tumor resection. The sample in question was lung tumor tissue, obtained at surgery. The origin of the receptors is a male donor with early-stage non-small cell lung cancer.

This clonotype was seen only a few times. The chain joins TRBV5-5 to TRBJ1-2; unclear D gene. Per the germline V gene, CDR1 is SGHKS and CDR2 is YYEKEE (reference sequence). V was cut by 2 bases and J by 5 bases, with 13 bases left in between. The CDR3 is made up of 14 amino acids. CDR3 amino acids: CASSFGGLEYGYTF. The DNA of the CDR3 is TGTGCCAGCAGCTTCGGTGGCCTAGAGTATGGCTACACCTTC.

The CDR3 DNA is TGCGCCAGCAGCCAAGATAGGGGGGGATCAGATACGCAGTATTTT. It codes for CASSQDRGGSDTQYF. The V and J genes are TRBV4-3 and TRBJ2-3; TRBD2 is a possible D gene (7 bases). Trimming stripped 0 bases from V and 4 bases from J, with 11 bases between. The CDR3 is made up of 15 amino acids. Germline CDR1 LGHNA, CDR2 YSLEER.

CDR3: CASSYRAGPHSYEQYF. Here the CDR3 DNA reads TGTGCCAGCAGTTACCGGGCGGGGCCACACTCCTACGAGCAGTACTTC. The chain uses TRBV6-2 or TRBV6-3 and TRBJ2-7; the D gene is possibly TRBD2 (6 bases). V lost 2 bases and J lost 0, with 14 bases in between. The germline gives CDR1 MNHEY, CDR2 SVGEGT. The CDR3 is 16 amino acids.

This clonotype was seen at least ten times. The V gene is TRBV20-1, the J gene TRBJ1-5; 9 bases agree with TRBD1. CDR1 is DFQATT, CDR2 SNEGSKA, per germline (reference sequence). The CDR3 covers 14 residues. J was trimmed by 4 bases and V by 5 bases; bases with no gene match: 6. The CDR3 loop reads CSAEDRGLNQPQHF. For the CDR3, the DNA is TGCAGTGCTGAGGACAGGGGACTTAATCAGCCCCAGCATTTT.

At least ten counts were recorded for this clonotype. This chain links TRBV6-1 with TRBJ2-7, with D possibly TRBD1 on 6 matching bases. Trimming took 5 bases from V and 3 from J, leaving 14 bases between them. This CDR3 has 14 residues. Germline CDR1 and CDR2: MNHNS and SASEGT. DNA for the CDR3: TGTGCCAGCAGTCGAGACAGGATGATCTACGAGCAGTACTTC. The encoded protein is CASSRDRMIYEQYF.

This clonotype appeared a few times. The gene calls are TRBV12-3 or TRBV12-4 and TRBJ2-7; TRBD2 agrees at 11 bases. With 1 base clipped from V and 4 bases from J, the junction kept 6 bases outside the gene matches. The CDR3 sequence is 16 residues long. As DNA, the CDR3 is TGTGCCAGCAGTTTAGGACCGGGACTAGCGGATTACGAGCAGTACTTC. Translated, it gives CASSLGPGLADYEQYF.

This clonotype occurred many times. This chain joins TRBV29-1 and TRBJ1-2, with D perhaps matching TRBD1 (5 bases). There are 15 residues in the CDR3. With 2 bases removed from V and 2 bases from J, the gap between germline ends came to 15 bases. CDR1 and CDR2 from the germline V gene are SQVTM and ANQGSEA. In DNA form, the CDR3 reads TGCAGCGTTGAACCCCGCCAGGGAGTAAACTATGGCTACACCTTC. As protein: CSVEPRQGVNYGYTF.

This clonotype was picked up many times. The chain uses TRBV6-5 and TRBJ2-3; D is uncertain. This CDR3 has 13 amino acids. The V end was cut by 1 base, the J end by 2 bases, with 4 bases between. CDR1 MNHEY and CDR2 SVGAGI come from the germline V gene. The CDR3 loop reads CASSYFHTDTQYF. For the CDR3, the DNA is TGTGCCAGCAGTTACTTCCACACAGATACGCAGTATTTT.

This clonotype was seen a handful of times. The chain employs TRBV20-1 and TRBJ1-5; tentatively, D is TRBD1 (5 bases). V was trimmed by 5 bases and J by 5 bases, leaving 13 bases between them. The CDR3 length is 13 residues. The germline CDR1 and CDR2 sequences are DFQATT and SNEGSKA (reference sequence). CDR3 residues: CSAQDPQDQPQHF. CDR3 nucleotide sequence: TGCAGTGCTCAGGATCCACAGGATCAGCCCCAGCATTTT.

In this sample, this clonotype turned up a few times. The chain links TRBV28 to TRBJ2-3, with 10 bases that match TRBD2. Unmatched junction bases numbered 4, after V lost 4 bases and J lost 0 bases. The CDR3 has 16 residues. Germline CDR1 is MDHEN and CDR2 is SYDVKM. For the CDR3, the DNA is TGTGCCAGCAGTTCTCCGGGACTAGCGAGCACAGATACGCAGTATTTT. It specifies CASSSPGLASTDTQYF.

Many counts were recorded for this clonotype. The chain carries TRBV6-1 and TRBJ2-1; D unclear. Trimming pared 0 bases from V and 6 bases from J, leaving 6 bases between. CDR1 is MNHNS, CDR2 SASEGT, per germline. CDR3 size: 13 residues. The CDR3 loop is CASSEASPNEQFF. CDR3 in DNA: TGTGCCAGCAGTGAAGCTAGCCCCAATGAGCAGTTCTTC.

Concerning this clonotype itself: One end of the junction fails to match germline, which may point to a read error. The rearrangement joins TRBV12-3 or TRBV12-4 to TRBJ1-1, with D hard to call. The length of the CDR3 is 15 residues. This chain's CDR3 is CTSSLARIGSTEAFF. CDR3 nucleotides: TGTACCAGCAGTTTAGCGCGGATCGGATCCACTGAAGCTTTCTTT.

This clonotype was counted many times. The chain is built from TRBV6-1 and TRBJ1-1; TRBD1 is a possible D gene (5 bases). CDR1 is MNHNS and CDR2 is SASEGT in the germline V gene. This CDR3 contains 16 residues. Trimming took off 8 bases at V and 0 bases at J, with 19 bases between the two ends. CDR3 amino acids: CASVRDRQMMNTEAFF. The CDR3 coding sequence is TGTGCCAGCGTCCGGGACCGCCAAATGATGAACACTGAAGCTTTCTTT.

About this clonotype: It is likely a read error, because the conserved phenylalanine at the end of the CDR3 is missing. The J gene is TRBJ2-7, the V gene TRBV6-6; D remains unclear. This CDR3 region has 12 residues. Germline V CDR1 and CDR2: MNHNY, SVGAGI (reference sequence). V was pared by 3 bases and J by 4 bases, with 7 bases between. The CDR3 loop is CASSYEGYEQYL. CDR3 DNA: TGTGCCAGCAGTTATGAAGGGTACGAGCAGTACCTC.

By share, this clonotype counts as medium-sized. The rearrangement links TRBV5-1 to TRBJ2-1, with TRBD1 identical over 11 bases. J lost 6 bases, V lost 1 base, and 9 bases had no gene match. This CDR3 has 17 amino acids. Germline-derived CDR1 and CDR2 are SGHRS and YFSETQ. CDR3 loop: CASSLTAGTGGRNEQFF. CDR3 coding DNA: TGCGCCAGCAGCTTGACCGCTGGGACAGGGGGACGCAATGAGCAGTTCTTC.

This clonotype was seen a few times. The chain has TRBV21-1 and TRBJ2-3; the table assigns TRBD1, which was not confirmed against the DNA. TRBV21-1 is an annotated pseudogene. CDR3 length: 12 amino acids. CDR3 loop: CAPVGGPDTQYF. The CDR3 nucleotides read TGTGCCCCCGTGGGGGGGCCAGATACGCAGTATTTT.

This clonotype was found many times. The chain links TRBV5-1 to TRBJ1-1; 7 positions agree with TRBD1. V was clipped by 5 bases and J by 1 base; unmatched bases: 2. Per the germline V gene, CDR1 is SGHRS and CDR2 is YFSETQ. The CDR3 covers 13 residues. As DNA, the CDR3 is TGCGCCAGCAGAGGACAGGCGAACACTGAAGCTTTCTTT. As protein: CASRGQANTEAFF.

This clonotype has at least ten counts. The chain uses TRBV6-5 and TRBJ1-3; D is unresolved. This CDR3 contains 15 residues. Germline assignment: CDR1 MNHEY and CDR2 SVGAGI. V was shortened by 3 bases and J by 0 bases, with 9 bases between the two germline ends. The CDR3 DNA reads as TGTGCCAGCAGTTATTCCAGAGCCTCTGGAAACACCATATATTTT. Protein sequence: CASSYSRASGNTIYF.

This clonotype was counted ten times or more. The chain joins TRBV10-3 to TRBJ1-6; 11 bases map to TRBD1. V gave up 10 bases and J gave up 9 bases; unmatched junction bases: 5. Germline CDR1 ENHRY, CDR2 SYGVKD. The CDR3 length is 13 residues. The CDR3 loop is CASAGTGGSPLHF. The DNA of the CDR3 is TGTGCCAGCGCCGGGACAGGGGGTTCACCCCTCCACTTT.

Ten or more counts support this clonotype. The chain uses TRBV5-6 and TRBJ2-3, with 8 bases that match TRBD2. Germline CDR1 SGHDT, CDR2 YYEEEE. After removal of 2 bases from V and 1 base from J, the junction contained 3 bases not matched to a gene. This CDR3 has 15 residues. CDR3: CASSFRSGGTDTQYF. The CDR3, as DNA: TGTGCCAGCAGCTTCCGTAGCGGGGGCACAGATACGCAGTATTTT.

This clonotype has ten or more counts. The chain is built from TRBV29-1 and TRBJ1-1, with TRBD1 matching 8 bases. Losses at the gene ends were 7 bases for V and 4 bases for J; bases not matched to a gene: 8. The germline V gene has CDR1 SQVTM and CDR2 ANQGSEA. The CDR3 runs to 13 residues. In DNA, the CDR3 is TGCAGCGCTTCAACAGGGGGGAGCACTGAAGCTTTCTTT. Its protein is CSASTGGSTEAFF.

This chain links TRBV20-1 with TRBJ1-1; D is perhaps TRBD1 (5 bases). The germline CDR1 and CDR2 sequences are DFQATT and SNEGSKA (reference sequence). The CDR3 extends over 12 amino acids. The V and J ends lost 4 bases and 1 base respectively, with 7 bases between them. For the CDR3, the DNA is TGCAGTGCTAACAGGCAGAACACTGAAGCTTTCTTT. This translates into CSANRQNTEAFF.

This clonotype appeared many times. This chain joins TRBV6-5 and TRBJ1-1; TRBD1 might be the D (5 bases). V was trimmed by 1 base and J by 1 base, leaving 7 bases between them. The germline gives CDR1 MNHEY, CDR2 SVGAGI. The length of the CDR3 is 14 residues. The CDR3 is CASSYWGENTEAFF. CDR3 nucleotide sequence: TGTGCCAGCAGTTACTGGGGGGAGAACACTGAAGCTTTCTTT.

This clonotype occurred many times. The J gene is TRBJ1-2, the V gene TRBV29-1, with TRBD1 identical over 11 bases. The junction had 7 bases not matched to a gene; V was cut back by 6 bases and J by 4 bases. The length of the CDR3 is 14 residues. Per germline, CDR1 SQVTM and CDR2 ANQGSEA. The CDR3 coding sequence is TGCAGCGTCGCAGGGACAGGGGGAAGCTATGGCTACACCTTC. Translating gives CSVAGTGGSYGYTF.